This T cell receptor beta chain was documented in a study of CD8+CD57+ T cells in acquired aplastic anemia. With 6 bases removed from V and 2 bases from J, the gap between germline ends came to 14 bases. This CDR3 comprises 14 residues. Germline loops: CDR1 LGHDT, CDR2 YNNKEL (reference sequence). This clonotype was counted at least ten times. Investigators profiled TCR beta VDJ and CDR3 from genomic DNA template. TCRdb reanalysed the reads using MiXCR and keeps one entry per CDR3 protein. Of some 130,000 distinct CDR3 sequences in the sample, 48% were seen once. The sample consisted of sorted CD4+, CD8+, or CD8+CD57+ T cells (not recorded which) from PBMCs. The receptor was derived from a human donor in good health, serving as a control. V usage is TRBV3-1 and J usage is TRBJ2-7; a weak D match, TRBD2 (6 bases). CDR3 amino acids: CASSVWGRTYEQYF. As DNA, the CDR3 is TGTGCCAGCAGTGTTTGGGGGAGGACCTACGAGCAGTACTTC.